This T cell receptor gamma chain was documented in a study of human gamma delta and Vdelta1 T cells (dated by TCRdb to the late 2010s). Study-level background: The study examined Delta One T cells, which are Vd1+ gamma-delta T cells, as cytotoxic effectors against acute myeloid leukemia.

This clone was detected only a few times. Its antigen target is currently unknown. No base qualities exist here, and no much larger clone lies one base off it. Library construction relied on PCR. TCRdb records Illumina MiSeq as the sequencer. Public reads were reanalyzed in TCRdb with CATT, and rows carrying the same DNA were merged afterwards. Across this sample there are 2,500 to 3,000 gamma-chain clones, with roughly 5.5% seen only once. The ten biggest clones cover less than 15% of the sample. The germline V end is reduced by 4 bases and the J end by 3 bases; junction bases left unmatched: 12. CDR1 and CDR2 (VENAVY, YDSYNSRV) derive from the germline V gene. The CDR3 goes from the cysteine to the phenylalanine over 15 residues. The read is trimmed to its CDR3 DNA, 45 bases read in frame from base 1.

This clonotype was sampled from a human donor in good health. Input material: naive CD27+ Vdelta1 gamma-delta T cells from blood. The chain is encoded by TRGV8 joined to TRGJ1 or TRGJ2. TCRdb supplies no J gene; here it was assigned by aligning the nucleotide sequence to germline. The sequenced DNA: TGTGCCACCTGGGACGGACTCGAGTTTTATTATAAGAAACTCTTT. It codes for CATWDGLEFYYKKLF.